A single sample gave rise to the 12 T cell receptor beta chains below, sequenced in a study of T-cell reconstitution after alpha-beta-depleted transplantation in children. Preparation of the TCRbeta library involved a method that used unique molecular identifiers. TCRdb re-analysed the PCR reads in MiXCR, keeping a single row per CDR3 protein. The table shows approximately 420,000 distinct CDR3 sequences, with roughly 11% occurring only once. The starting material was PBMCs from the stem cell graft donor, obtained from the stem cell graft. The receptors come from a human donor who donated a stem cell graft to a child with acute myeloid leukemia.

The genes are TRBV4-3 and TRBJ2-3; D is tentatively TRBD1 or TRBD2 (5 bases each). CDR1 and CDR2 (germline): LGHNA, YSLEER. V shed 3 bases and J shed 3 bases, with 13 bases lying between them. There are 15 residues in the CDR3. The DNA of the CDR3 is TGCGCCAGCAGCCACCTTCGGGGCGGGACAGATACGCAGTATTTT. The encoded protein is CASSHLRGGTDTQYF.

The CDR3 protein is CASSPWSGLQETQYF. CDR3 nucleotide sequence: TGTGCCAGCTCACCATGGTCGGGTCTCCAAGAGACCCAGTACTTC. The chain uses TRBV18 and TRBJ2-5; no firm D call. This CDR3 region has 15 residues. Trimming removed 2 bases from V and 1 base from J, with 11 bases in between. CDR1 is KGHSH, CDR2 LQKENI, per germline.

At least ten counts were recorded for this clonotype. The chain combines TRBV20-1 with TRBJ1-2; 7 bases map to TRBD1. Germline trimming cut 0 bases from V and 2 bases from J; bases unmatched to any gene: 6. This CDR3 has 15 residues. From germline, CDR1 is DFQATT and CDR2 SNEGSKA (reference sequence). The CDR3 DNA follows: TGCAGTGCTAGAGAGACGACAGGGACCAACTATGGCTACACCTTC. It yields the protein CSARETTGTNYGYTF.

This clonotype occurred many times. This chain joins TRBV5-1 and TRBJ2-3; the match to TRBD2 covers 7 bases. Looked up from germline, CDR1 is SGHRS and CDR2 is YFSETQ. V was clipped by 5 bases and J by 2 bases; unmatched bases: 5. The CDR3 has 14 amino acids. CDR3 nucleotides: TGCGCCAGCAGTCCGGGACTAATCACAGATACGCAGTATTTT. Amino acid sequence: CASSPGLITDTQYF.

This chain connects TRBV6-1 to TRBJ1-5; D ambiguous. The CDR3 consists of 14 residues. Trimming pared 4 bases from V and 7 bases from J, leaving 14 bases between. Germline-derived CDR1 and CDR2 are MNHNS and SASEGT. CDR3 region: CASSVPARRQPQHF. CDR3 in DNA: TGTGCCAGCAGTGTCCCGGCCCGAAGGCAGCCCCAGCATTTT.

In this sample, this clonotype turned up a few times. The chain links TRBV11-1 to TRBJ2-1, with TRBD2 matching 8 bases. J was trimmed by 0 bases and V by 5 bases; bases with no gene match: 6. CDR3 length: 16 residues. Germline CDR1 SGHAT, CDR2 FQDESV (reference sequence). The DNA of the CDR3 is TGTGCCAGCAGCGGAGGCGGGACTAGCTCCTACAATGAGCAGTTCTTC. Residues: CASSGGGTSSYNEQFF.

The V call is TRBV10-3, the J call TRBJ2-7; D might be TRBD1 (6 bases). The V and J ends lost 0 bases and 3 bases respectively, with 12 bases between them. The length of the CDR3 is 15 residues. Germline V gives CDR1 ENHRY, CDR2 SYGVKD. Written as DNA, the CDR3 is TGTGCCATCAGTGAGTCGGTTACAGGGATCTACGAGCAGTACGTC. It codes for CAISESVTGIYEQYV.

This clonotype was recorded at least ten times. J is TRBJ2-1 and V is TRBV12-3 or TRBV12-4; tentatively, D is TRBD1 (6 bases). The germline V and J ends were trimmed by 3 bases and 0 bases, with 9 bases remaining between them. This CDR3 spans 15 amino acids. As DNA, the CDR3 is TGTGCCAGCAGTTTGCGAGGGGGCTCCTACAATGAGCAGTTCTTC. Protein: CASSLRGGSYNEQFF.

The table lists this clonotype with many counts. The V and J genes are TRBV5-1 and TRBJ2-5; the match to TRBD2 covers 7 bases. The ends lost 4 bases at V and 0 bases at J; junction bases unmatched: 0. The germline gives CDR1 SGHRS, CDR2 YFSETQ. The CDR3 runs 13 residues. Here the CDR3 DNA reads TGCGCCAGCAGCCGGGGGGACCAAGAGACCCAGTACTTC. Encoded protein: CASSRGDQETQYF.

This clonotype turned up a few times. CDR3 coding DNA: TGTGCCAGCAGCTACGAGACAGGGGGGGCGTACAATGAGCAGTTCTTC. Amino acids: CASSYETGGAYNEQFF. The chain employs TRBV5-5 and TRBJ2-1, with 9 bases fitting TRBD1. After removal of 3 bases from V and 4 bases from J, the junction contained 8 bases not matched to a gene. Germline V CDR1 and CDR2: SGHKS, YYEKEE (reference sequence). The CDR3 contains 16 residues.

This clonotype was observed a few times. This chain uses TRBV5-1 with TRBJ1-1; unclear D gene. With 3 bases removed from V and 3 bases from J, the gap between germline ends came to 9 bases. This CDR3 is 13 amino acids long. Per germline, CDR1 SGHRS and CDR2 YFSETQ. This CDR3 is CASSWGADTEAFF. CDR3 coding DNA: TGCGCCAGCAGCTGGGGTGCGGACACTGAAGCTTTCTTT. The full variable domain, in which reference TRBV5-1 and TRBJ1-1 provide the parts outside the CDR3, is KAGVTQTPRYLIKTRGQQVTLSCSPISGHRSVSWYQQTPGQGLQFLFEYFSETQRNKGNFPGRFSGRQFSNSRSEMNVSTLELGDSALYLCASSWGADTEAFFGQGTRLTVV.

The table lists this clonotype with many counts. The chain couples TRBV5-1 to TRBJ2-5, with D perhaps matching TRBD2 (5 bases). The ends were cut back, 1 base at V and 5 bases at J, with 15 bases in the middle. The CDR3 totals 15 residues. Germline V CDR1 and CDR2: SGHRS, YFSETQ. The CDR3 sequence: CASSLYRDYSETQYF. CDR3 nucleotide sequence: TGCGCCAGCAGCTTGTATCGAGACTATTCGGAGACCCAGTACTTC.